This T cell receptor beta chain is drawn from a study of blood T cell dynamics during melanoma immunotherapy. Overall study context: Metastatic melanoma patients received first-line pembrolizumab or nivolumab plus ipilimumab. Whole-study results and caveats: At W3, later disease-control patients showed bifurcated PBMC repertoire changes, unlike progressors.

Data came from immunoSEQ multiplex PCR; TCRdb stores just in-frame clones and leaves some out. The sample lists some 5,600 clones, about four fifths occurring once. Time point specified: week 3, after first cycle of checkpoint inhibitor. Response was assessed by RECIST 1.1 at 12 weeks, except a couple of rapid progressors. No patient had earlier systemic cancer treatment, concurrent immunosuppressants, or another active cancer. A note on this clone: Its antigen is not known.

This sample comprised blood, obtained from a patient treated with checkpoint blockade. The receptor was isolated from a human donor with melanoma.

In DNA, the CDR3 is TGTGCCTGGAGTTTAAGACTCGAGTTTTCCTACGAGCAGTACTTC. This gives the protein CAWSLRLEFSYEQYF. The chain is built from TRBV30 and TRBJ2-7, with D uncertain. The germline CDR1 and CDR2 sequences are GTSNPN and SVGIG (reference sequence). The CDR3 has 15 residues. Trimming pared 2 bases from V and 1 base from J, leaving 15 bases between.